Listed below are T cell receptor beta chains from one sample, sequenced in a study of neurological immune-mediated disorders. Each CDR3 protein is one row after TCRdb ran MiXCR on the 5' RACE reads. The sample contains roughly 50,000 distinct CDR3 sequences, more than 9.5% of which appear only once. Material for sequencing was PBMCs. The receptors derive from a woman aged 55-69 years with HTLV-1-associated myelopathy (HAM/TSP). CDR3s include the opening cysteine and the closing phenylalanine or tryptophan. D genes are given only for firm matches. Clone size is given for some rows only: seen once, a few or many times, or a class if the clone is expanded.

J gene | V gene | CDR3 length | clone size | D gene | CDR3 DNA | CDR3 protein
TRBJ2-5 | TRBV11-2 | 16 | many | . | TGTGCCAGCAGCTTAAGCGTGCTCCGGGACCGAGGGACCCAGTACTTC | CASSLSVLRDRGTQYF
TRBJ2-7 | TRBV7-2 | 14 | many | . | TGTGCCAGCAGCCTCCCGACGGAAACCTACGAGCAGTACTTC | CASSLPTETYEQYF
TRBJ1-1 | TRBV6-5 | 13 | many | TRBD1 | TGTGCCAGCAGTTCGGGACAGGGCACTGAAGCTTTCTTT | CASSSGQGTEAFF
TRBJ2-6 | TRBV20-1 | 16 | many | TRBD2 | TGCAGTGCTAGTAGCGGGAGGGTCTCTGGGGCCAACGTCCTGACTTTC | CSASSGRVSGANVLTF
TRBJ2-7 | TRBV7-2 | 18 | many | TRBD2 | TGTGCCAGCAGCTTGAGGAGGACTAGCGGGAGAGTGTTGGCTGAGCAGTACTTC | CASSLRRTSGRVLAEQYF
TRBJ2-7 | TRBV6-1 | 14 | few | . | TGTGCCAGCAGTGAAGTTTCCACATCGGGGGAGCAGTACTTC | CASSEVSTSGEQYF
TRBJ2-3 | TRBV7-2 | 15 | many | . | TGTGCCAGCAGCTTAGTAGGTTCTTCCCCAGATACGCAGTATTTT | CASSLVGSSPDTQYF
TRBJ1-1 | TRBV12-3/TRBV12-4 | 14 | . | . | TGTGCCAGCAGCCCAGCGGGCACGAACACTGAAGCTTTCTTT | CASSPAGTNTEAFF
TRBJ2-3 | TRBV5-1 | 15 | many | . | TGCGCCAGCAGCTGGGAGGCGCAGCGCACAGATACGCAGTATTTT | CASSWEAQRTDTQYF
TRBJ2-7 | TRBV6-2/TRBV6-3 | 14 | many | . | TGTGCCAGCAGTTACTCCTCGGAGGGTAGCGAGCAGTACTTC | CASSYSSEGSEQYF
TRBJ1-6 | TRBV5-8 | 12 | many | . | TGTGCCAGCAGCTTGGGGAATTCACCCCTCCACTTT | CASSLGNSPLHF
TRBJ1-4 | TRBV7-9 | 13 | many | . | TGTGCCAGCAGCGGACAAACAGGTGAAAAACTGTTTTTT | CASSGQTGEKLFF
TRBJ2-1 | TRBV20-1 | 13 | many | . | TGCAGTGCTAGAACCGGGCGGGACAATGAGCAGTTCTTC | CSARTGRDNEQFF
TRBJ1-3 | TRBV28 | 14 | many | . | TGTGCCAGCCGCCCCGACCCATATGGAAACACCATATATTTT | CASRPDPYGNTIYF
TRBJ2-5 | TRBV20-1 | 13 | many | TRBD1 | TGCAGTGCTATAAGGGACAGCCAAGAGACCCAGTACTTC | CSAIRDSQETQYF
TRBJ2-3 | TRBV5-1 | 13 | many | TRBD2 | TGCGCCAGCAGCTTCGCGGGAGCGGATACGCAGTATTTT | CASSFAGADTQYF
TRBJ2-1 | TRBV5-1 | 15 | many | . | TGCGCCAGCAGCGCTTACAGCGGCTCCTACAATGAGCAGTTCTTC | CASSAYSGSYNEQFF
TRBJ1-1 | TRBV20-1 | 16 | many | TRBD1 | TGCAGTGCTAGAGATTTGGCAGGGGGCCTGGGGACTGAAGCTTTCTTT | CSARDLAGGLGTEAFF
TRBJ2-7 | TRBV7-9 | 12 | many | . | TGTGCCAGCAGCTTATCAATCTACGAGCAGTACTTC | CASSLSIYEQYF
TRBJ2-3 | TRBV5-5 | 16 | many | TRBD2 | TGTGCCAGCAGCTCTGTCCAGCGGGAGCGGGCAGATACGCAGTATTTT | CASSSVQRERADTQYF
TRBJ1-1 | TRBV7-9 | 17 | once | TRBD1 | TGTGCCAGCAGCTTAGGGGGGACAGGGGTCTTTTCCACTGAAGCTTTCTTT | CASSLGGTGVFSTEAFF
TRBJ1-2 | TRBV5-1 | 15 | many | . | TGCGCCAGCAGCCTGGAGAGGGCGTCAAGGGATGGCTACACCTTC | CASSLERASRDGYTF
TRBJ1-2 | TRBV20-1 | 12 | . | . | TGCAGTGCTAGAGTTGGCGAGTATGGCTACACCTTC | CSARVGEYGYTF
TRBJ1-5 | TRBV6-1 | 13 | many | . | TGTGCCAGCAGTGAATCCTCCTGGGGCCGGCAGCATTTT | CASSESSWGRQHF
TRBJ2-1 | TRBV6-5 | 17 | . | TRBD2 | TGTGCCAGCAGCACGAACTTAGCGGGAGGGCCGAAGAATGAGCAGTTCTTC | CASSTNLAGGPKNEQFF
TRBJ1-1 | TRBV7-9 | 12 | many | . | TGTGCCAGCAGCCGATCAGGCACTGAAGCTTTCTTT | CASSRSGTEAFF
TRBJ1-6 | TRBV5-1 | 13 | many | . | TGCGCCAGCAGCTTGGAACAGGGTTCACCCCTCCACTTT | CASSLEQGSPLHF
TRBJ2-7 | TRBV20-1 | 14 | many | TRBD2 | TGCAGTGCAAGTATGGCGGGAGCAGCCTACGAGCAGTACTTC | CSASMAGAAYEQYF
TRBJ2-3 | TRBV7-2 | 15 | many | . | TGTGCCAGCAGCTTTGGCGGGGACCTCAGGGATACGCAGTATTTT | CASSFGGDLRDTQYF
TRBJ2-7 | TRBV29-1 | 11 | many | . | TGCAGCGTTGTAAGAGCGCGCGAGCAGTACTTC | CSVVRAREQYF
TRBJ2-3 | TRBV6-1 | 13 | . | . | TGTGCCAGCAGAATATCTCACACAGATACGCAGTATTTT | CASRISHTDTQYF
TRBJ2-5 | TRBV5-1 | 12 | many | . | TGCGCCAGCAGCTTGGATAAAGAGACCCAGTACTTC | CASSLDKETQYF
TRBJ2-7 | TRBV27 | 14 | many | TRBD1 | TGTGCCAGCAGTTATCGGGACAGAAACTACGAGCAGTACTTC | CASSYRDRNYEQYF
TRBJ2-2 | TRBV6-2/TRBV6-3 | 14 | many | . | TGTGCCAGCAGTTTACTCAGGGGCACCGGGGAGCTGTTTTTT | CASSLLRGTGELFF
TRBJ2-7 | TRBV12-2 | 15 | . | . | TGTGCAAGTCGCTTTCGACTAGCGGGGACCTACGAGCAGTACTTC | CASRFRLAGTYEQYF
TRBJ2-5 | TRBV12-3/TRBV12-4 | 15 | few | TRBD1 | TGTGCCAGCAGCTTAGACAGGGGGAGGAGGGAGACCCAGTACTTC | CASSLDRGRRETQYF
TRBJ2-6 | TRBV29-1 | 15 | many | . | TGCAGCGTTGGAGACAGACTCTCTGGGGCCAACGTCCTGACTTTC | CSVGDRLSGANVLTF
TRBJ2-1 | TRBV5-1 | 15 | many | TRBD2 | TGCGCCAGCAGCAGGCTAGCGGGAGGGTCTAATGAGCAGTTCTTC | CASSRLAGGSNEQFF
TRBJ1-2 | TRBV5-1 | 16 | . | . | TGCGCCAGCAGCTTAACAATCCGGGATGATAGCTATGGCTACACCTTC | CASSLTIRDDSYGYTF
TRBJ2-5 | TRBV6-5 | 13 | . | . | TGTGCCAGCAGTTACACTAGACGAGAGACCCAGTACTTC | CASSYTRRETQYF
TRBJ2-7 | TRBV5-1 | 16 | many | TRBD2 | TGCGCCAGCAGCGGGAGCGGGACTAGCGGGTATCACGAGCAGTACTTC | CASSGSGTSGYHEQYF
TRBJ2-6 | TRBV7-9 | 17 | many | TRBD1 | TGTGCCAGCATTAGCTGGGACAGCCGTATAGGGGCCAACGTCCTGACTTTC | CASISWDSRIGANVLTF
TRBJ1-1 | TRBV6-5 | 15 | . | TRBD1 | TGTGCCAGCAGTTACCAGGGGGCGAGGAAAACTGAAGCTTTCTTT | CASSYQGARKTEAFF
TRBJ1-1 | TRBV5-1 | 14 | many | . | TGCGCCAGCAGCCACGGAGACTTGAACACTGAAGCTTTCTTT | CASSHGDLNTEAFF